This entry is about one T cell receptor beta chain. The sample originates from a study of blood T cell repertoires in COVID-19. Study-wide background: Material from acute and convalescent COVID-19 was sourced from the United States, Italy and Spain. PBMCs, B-cell-depleted T cells, or T cells were the source of the cDNA or gDNA that made up the material.

TCRdb keeps only in-frame clones here, not all; method: immunoSEQ multiplex PCR. The profile shows about 200,000 clones, roughly 85% of them singletons. V gave up 3 bases and J gave up 1 base, with 21 bases separating them. The CDR3 sequence is 18 residues long. From germline, CDR1 is LNHDA and CDR2 SQIVND (reference sequence). The chain combines TRBV19 with TRBJ1-2; no reliable D call. This receptor was taken from a man aged 25 to 40 who had recovered from COVID-19. Sequencing was done on a sample of peripheral blood. Here the CDR3 reads CASSIFFDAALNNYGYTF. The CDR3 DNA follows: TGTGCCAGTAGTATTTTTTTCGACGCGGCCTTAAATAACTATGGCTACACCTTC.